The T cell receptor beta chain described here comes from a study of T cells in tumors after PD-1 blockade (dated by TCRdb to the late 2010s). Regarding the research as a whole: Patients were excluded if they had prior checkpoint blockade, use of systemic immunosuppressants, or recent radiotherapy or other anti-cancer therapy within 4 weeks. Pembrolizumab 200 mg every 3 weeks or cemiplimab 350 mg every 2 weeks was administered to patients. While on anti-PD-1 treatment, some of the patients also continued taking daily vismodegib 150 mg. On average, tumor samples had 25,000 to 30,000 TCR templates (range 554-99,264) and around 6,400 unique clonotypes, 15 to 20-fold deeper than single-cell TCR sequencing. Paired single-cell RNA and TCR sequencing was performed on site-matched tumors from BCC or SCC patients before and after anti-PD-1 therapy. RECIST version 1.1 was used to assess clinical response.

The time point label, read with the paper, signifies: before anti-PD-1 therapy. Tumor biopsies were site-matched, taken from the same primary tumor before and after PD-1 blockade. Genomic DNA extracted from tumor biopsies or peripheral blood was used for bulk TCRbeta sequencing, with input ranging from about 600 ng to 6,500 ng. Bulk TCRbeta sequencing was performed on remaining biopsy material to increase sensitivity for rare clonotypes compared with single-cell TCR sequencing. Histologically proven advanced or metastatic basal or squamous cell carcinoma was present in all patients, all of whom were poor candidates for surgical resection. The basal cell carcinoma cohort was made up of roughly ten patients, and bulk tumor TCR sequencing was performed for 8 of these patients. Fresh biopsies came from the site of the primary tumor, and part of the tissue was kept in RNAlater for exome and bulk TCR sequencing.

The study at large found these results: Comparisons between pre- and post-treatment samples were the only ones where clonal replacement appeared, with none seen between two pre-treatment samples, a pattern that argues against artifacts from biopsy timing or location. Where the novel T cell clones came from was not identified, and possible sources could include lymphoid organs or rare unexpanded clones inside the tumor or in the tumor periphery. Roughly 43% of tumor TCR clonotypes were found in blood, and some novel exhausted tumor clones appeared in pre-treatment blood, suggesting peripheral recruitment. Exhausted CD8+ clones expanded after therapy were found to be mostly novel clonotypes undetected pre-treatment, suggesting clonal replacement rather than reinvigoration of pre-existing clones.

Notes on this clone: There is no known antigen for this receptor. No qualities accompany the bases; no much larger clone lies one base away.

Taken from the germline V gene, the CDR1 and CDR2 loops are SGHRS and YFSETQ. The CDR3, cysteine through phenylalanine, is 16 amino acids long. Of the read, only the CDR3 DNA is kept; its 48 bases are in frame from base 1. V is shortened by 1 base, J by 7 bases, and the region joining them spans 17 bases. Deep TCRbeta sequencing was performed with the immunoSEQ platform. The source study handled its data this way. Only productive rearrangements were exported from the immunoSEQ Analyzer for downstream analysis. A two-sided binomial test with a Bonferroni-corrected P below 0.01 was used to call clones that significantly expanded or contracted between timepoints. Bulk TCRbeta clonotypes were assigned T cell phenotypes by matching to single-cell RNA+TCR-seq clones sharing the same TCRbeta sequence. Tumor enrichment of a clone was calculated by dividing the clone's tumor frequency by the clone's PBMC frequency, both taken from bulk TCR sequencing. TCRs were sorted with GLIPH into specificity groups, meaning clusters of distinct TCRs that share CDR3 motifs and likely recognize common antigens. TCRdb holds this immuneACCESS table with in-frame rearrangements only. Some clones are missing; in checked studies, unresolved V genes explain under half, and the rest has no known cause. The DNA gave D and trimming, while V, J and clone size come from that table. The sample table records 4,500 to 6,500 clones; around 68% of these occur just once. The ten largest clones represent 5.2% of the sample.

The receptor comes from a human donor with basal cell carcinoma. The rearranged chain carries TRBV5-1 and TRBJ1-4, and perhaps TRBD1 as D gene, on 6 matching bases. The sample here was tumor tissue, taken before anti-PD-1 treatment. In nucleotides, the sequence is TGCGCCAGCAGCTTGATGGCGGGGGCCGGACGTGAAAAACTGTTTTTT. Translation gives CASSLMAGAGREKLFF.